This TCR beta chain is from a study of cytomegalovirus exposure and HLA in healthy donors (dated by TCRdb to 2015 to 2018). About the investigation overall: According to an earlier analysis of 550 to 750 of the donors, about 170 million T cells yielded 90 million to 140 million unique TCR beta sequences and around 300 Gb of sequence data. The study used immunosequencing to profile the T cell repertoires of approximately 630 subjects and linked those repertoires to cytomegalovirus serostatus. HLA typing included class I and class II loci at four-digit resolution. Along with the roughly 610-subject first cohort, a separate validation cohort of around 120 different subjects was used. Every repertoire in the discovery cohort had been generated on one and the same sequencing platform. The study combined high-throughput TCR immunosequencing, statistical association of individual TCRs with disease status, and machine learning to predict cytomegalovirus infection status. Donor age, sex, ethnicity and CMV serostatus were collected together with the repertoire data. Roughly five DR-DQ haplotypes were handled as single units for association and clustering, since linkage in the cohort was strong. A later analysis re-analyzed previously published TCR beta repertoires from 666 donors and added high-resolution HLA genotyping to study TCR occurrence patterns. Among the roughly 370 genotyped donors, more than 70% belonged to the genetic ancestry cluster associated with self-reported Caucasian donors. In an earlier analysis of 587 of the donors, high-throughput TCR beta sequencing was used to judge whether each TCR beta V gene segment behaved as functional or pseudogenic. Roughly 320 gigabases of sequencing data and 91 million or so unique TCR sequences made up an early release that covered some 640 HLA-typed donors. The number of donors typed differed by locus, with 629-630 for A, B, C, DRB1 and DQB1, around 560 for DQA1, 606 for DPA1, and around 460 for DPB1. In a later genetic analysis, genome-wide SNP genotypes for 398 of the 666 donors were used, and that subset was treated as a discovery cohort. The study aimed to test whether signatures of past pathogen exposure could be identified by cataloging public T cell receptors. Among over 350 genotyped donors of the cohort, an average of around 240,000 unique TCR beta nucleotide sequences were sequenced per donor, around 18% of them non-productive. In the later analysis, no new phenotypic data were used to find candidate immune exposures; instead, reliance was placed on TCR beta sequences and their occurrence across donors. What the authors observed across the whole study: Correlated functional status among segregating V segments might be attributable to linkage disequilibrium, but an unknown experimental factor could not be ruled out. Most TCR sequences were observed very rarely across donors, whereas some public TCRs were present in many individuals. The authors suggested that the approach could potentially be generalized to other disease states and immunological phenotypes. In an earlier analysis of a few hundred of the donors, most TCR beta V segments were observed in productive rearrangements about 87% or about 30% of the time, broadly matching IMGT annotations. Sequencing depth was assumed to be roughly uniform across donors in the presence/absence analyses, though that assumption may not hold. In this cohort, only TCR beta chains were sequenced, and detectable features were limited by the absence of alpha or paired-chain data. A further reported finding was that TCR beta sequences accurately predicted the HLA-A and HLA-B alleles for most subjects in the first cohort. An association between a missense DCLRE1C variant and V-gene and J-gene trimming of TCR beta chains was found in a later genetic analysis and replicated in an independent cohort. A later analysis reported that several top co-occurrence clusters appeared linked to parvovirus B19, influenza, CMV and Epstein-Barr virus. Compared with equally common non-associated chains, HLA-associated TCR beta chains in a later analysis were more clonally expanded and had lower generation probabilities. Because counts were too low, 15 or so rarely observed V segments, including chromosome 9 orphons, were excluded from the earlier analysis of some 590 of the donors. CMV serostatus was the only immune exposure information available for the cohort. The study listed 164 TCR beta chains as associated with cytomegalovirus. According to a later analysis, most CMV-associated TCR beta chains appeared to be HLA-restricted, and the HLA associations seemed to be driven largely by CMV exposure. The classifier was reported to diagnose cytomegalovirus status with high specificity and sensitivity in both the original cohort and the validation cohort. At a false discovery rate of 0.05, a later analysis linked around 17,000 TCR beta sequences to specific HLA alleles. Some IMGT-functional V segments, including TRBV6-2 and TRBV6-3, could not be told apart with the 87-base-pair reads, so those segments were excluded. Because HLA typing was unavailable for some donors at each locus, only the typed subset was used in association tests. A cluster of highly shared sequence variants was judged likely to be a technical artifact of the sequencing pipeline. Three of the identified cytomegalovirus-associated TCR beta chains were confirmed in vitro to be specific for cytomegalovirus antigens. In a later analysis, the rate of TCR association differed among HLA loci, with DRB1 alleles having the most associated TCRs and HLA-C alleles having the fewest. In a later genetic analysis, fewer N-insertions in productive TCRs were reported among donors in an Asian-associated ancestry cluster than the approximately 710-donor mean. When HLA alleles, especially DR and DQ, strongly co-occurred, attributing TCR associations to individual alleles was difficult.

Comments on this clone: There is no known antigen for this receptor. Base qualities are not recorded, but no much larger clone differs from it by a single base.

The junction shows trimming of 6 bases on V and 6 bases on J, plus 27 bases between the germline ends. The CDR1 and CDR2 encoded by the germline V gene (reference sequence) are MNHEY and SMNVEV. The CDR3 numbers 18 residues from cysteine through phenylalanine. Only CDR3 DNA remains: 54 bases, in frame from the first base. The library was produced with the immunoSEQ multiplex PCR assay. For the multiplex PCR, a mixture combining 60 forward primers for TCR Vbeta segments and 13 reverse primers for TCR Jbeta segments was used. Amplification of the CDR3 region of rearranged TCR beta genes was performed with a multiplex PCR assay on genomic DNA. On the Illumina HiSeq System, the amplified TCR beta libraries were sequenced as 87-base-pair reads. The authors' analysis ran thus. In a later analysis, 80 million or so unique TCR beta chains were counted across the roughly 670 repertoires, and about 9.9 million of these chains were shared by at least two donors. Raw reads were error-corrected and collapsed into unique sequences by a nearest-neighbor algorithm in which closely related sequences were merged to remove PCR and sequencing errors. CDR3 sequences were aligned to IMGT reference sequences to assign V, D and J gene segments. For a sequence to be retained, a match of at least six nucleotides to both a V gene segment and a J gene segment was required. Rearrangements were classified as productive when the CDR3 lacked stop codons and remained in frame with V and J, and all other rearrangements were classified as non-productive. Following IMGT convention, CDR3 was defined as the stretch from the second conserved V-encoded cysteine to the conserved J-encoded phenylalanine. The earlier analysis of about 500 of the donors excluded sequences that lacked an unambiguous match to a single V gene segment. An earlier analysis of fewer than 750 of the donors classified V segments as functional when productive rearrangements were above 56.7% and as segregating when the standard deviation between donors was above 5%. A statistical classification framework was built for diagnosing cytomegalovirus status from the catalog of TCR beta chain sequences. In a later analysis, TCR nucleotide sequences were compared against IMGT/GENE-DB human TR gene sequences so that V and J genes could be assigned. The TCRdist pipeline was used in a later analysis to assign CDR3 sequences and most-parsimonious VDJ recombination scenarios. In a later analysis, each TCR beta chain was defined by its CDR3 amino acid sequence together with its V-gene family, and reads lacking a unique V-gene family were excluded. In a later analysis, fewer than 600 highly shared, low-generation-probability nucleotide sequences were removed to address suspected cross-contamination and a sequencing artifact. In a later analysis, a clonal expansion index for each public chain was calculated from normalized within-repertoire ranks of inferred template counts. Generation probabilities in a later analysis came from a VDJ recombination model fitted to out-of-frame rearrangements, and those results were checked against IGoR. A later analysis scored TCR-TCR, TCR-HLA and TCR-CMV co-occurrence with hypergeometric tests, applying a repertoire-size bias correction to TCR pairs. False discovery rates were estimated in a later analysis by permuting HLA or CMV assignments 20 times. In a later analysis, co-occurring TCRs were grouped using DBSCAN, and TCRdist sequence similarity was added for clustering within HLA-allele-positive subsets. Repertoires with fewer than 30,000 or more than 120,000 public chains, plus five repertoires with anomalous nucleotide sharing, were excluded from co-occurrence clustering. TCRdb provides this immuneACCESS table in a form limited to in-frame rearrangements. Some clones are lacking; in checked studies, under half of them reflect an unresolved V gene, and why the rest are absent is not known. The V and J calls and clone size come from that table; D and trimming were worked out from the DNA. The sample data list 55,000 or so clones, and roughly 80% of these were observed just once. The ten largest clonotypes hold around 1.5% of the sample.

The cohort consisted of 650 to 700 healthy bone marrow donors. Cohort members were all nominally healthy when sampled, although unrecorded immune exposures were likely present. The donor tested CMV seronegative, placing the donor among the 350 or so seronegative members of the cohort. A peripheral blood sample was collected from each donor, and TCR beta sequencing was performed on peripheral blood mononuclear cells. Genomic DNA was extracted from the blood cell samples with the Qiagen DNeasy Blood Extraction Kit. The clonotype comes from a man between 25 and 39 years old in good health and CMV-seronegative. The chain is assembled from TRBV27 and TRBJ1-5; tentative D gene TRBD1, with 5 bases matching. The material sequenced was PBMCs. The CDR3 region reads CASSRSGRASWEGQPQHF. The DNA is as follows: TGTGCCAGCAGCCGGAGTGGCAGGGCGTCTTGGGAAGGTCAGCCCCAGCATTTT.